This T cell receptor (beta chain) emerged from a study of cytomegalovirus exposure and HLA in healthy donors. 13 Jbeta primers and 60 Vbeta primers were used for the PCR. The repertoire was sequenced with immunoSEQ multiplex PCR; TCRdb's copy has only in-frame clones and lacks some. The sample comprises 110,000 or so clones, 70% to 85% of which are singletons, and about 6% rests with the top ten. The junction had 4 bases not matched to a gene; V was cut back by 4 bases and J by 4 bases. Germline loops: CDR1 SGHRS, CDR2 YFSETQ. The CDR3 runs 14 residues. The sequenced sample consisted of PBMCs. The receptor was isolated from a man between 18 and 35 years old in good health and CMV-seropositive. The chain links TRBV5-1 to TRBJ1-4; 7 bases map to TRBD1. The CDR3 sequence: CASSRDSYNEKLFF. Written as DNA, the CDR3 is TGCGCCAGCAGCCGGGACAGCTATAATGAAAAACTGTTTTTT.